The count of the clone carrying this TCR beta chain is one. Antigen: not known. The data were taken from a study of cytomegalovirus exposure and HLA in healthy donors. 60 Vbeta and 13 Jbeta primers were used in PCR. Clones were sequenced by immunoSEQ multiplex PCR, and TCRdb holds only the in-frame ones, with some missing. The data contain tens of thousands of clones, roughly 80% of them seen just once; the ten biggest clones take up around 4%. The germline CDR1 and CDR2 sequences are SEHNR and FQNEAQ (reference sequence). This CDR3 comprises 14 residues. V was trimmed by 5 bases and J by 2 bases, leaving 10 bases between them. Study results and limitations: Overall, approximately 150 TCR beta chains were annotated as cytomegalovirus-associated. With DRB1 most and HLA-C fewest, TCR association rates differed between HLA loci in a later analysis.

Sequencing was done on a sample of PBMCs. This TCR was sampled from a man aged 25 to 40 in good health and CMV-seronegative. This chain links TRBV7-9 with TRBJ1-5, with a possible D match to TRBD1 (6 bases). This chain's CDR3 is CASSLQGGNQPQHF. The CDR3 DNA reads as TGTGCCAGCAGCCTACAGGGAGGCAATCAGCCCCAGCATTTT. Full variable domain (rest looked up from reference TRBV7-9 and TRBJ1-5): DTGVSQNPRHKITKRGQNVTFRCDPISEHNRLYWYRQTLGQGPEFLTYFQNEAQLEKSRLLSDRFSAERPKGSFSTLEIQRTEQGDSAMYLCASSLQGGNQPQHFGDGTRLSIL.